Shown below are 10 T cell receptor beta chains from a single sample sequenced in a study of blood T cell repertoires in COVID-19. Measured with immunoSEQ multiplex PCR; TCRdb has only the in-frame clones, and not every one. The repertoire has just over 350,000 clones, about 90% of them found once; the top ten carry around 3%. Sequencing input: PBMCs or T cells enriched from blood (not recorded which). These TCRs come from a woman in her 30s who had recovered from COVID-19.

This clone came up once. The chain carries TRBV3-1 (or the pseudogene TRBV3-2) and TRBJ1-2; maybe TRBD1 (6 bases). The CDR3 covers 13 residues. V lost 1 base and J 7 bases, leaving 10 bases between the germline ends. Germline CDR1 is LGHDT and CDR2 is YNNKEL (reference sequence). The CDR3 DNA is TGTGCCAGCAGCCAAGTATTCAGGGGTGGCTACACCTTC. It specifies CASSQVFRGGYTF.

The chain links TRBV9 to TRBJ2-1; D possibly corresponds to TRBD2 (5 bases). V gave up 3 bases and J gave up 3 bases, with 7 bases separating them. The CDR3 consists of 13 residues. From germline, CDR1 is SGDLS and CDR2 YYNGEE. CDR3 residues: CASSAGNYNEQFF. The CDR3 DNA sequence: TGTGCCAGCAGCGCGGGAAACTACAATGAGCAGTTCTTC.

In DNA, the CDR3 is TGCGCCAGCGTGCCCGAAATCGGAACTAATGAAAAACTGTTTTTT. Translation gives CASVPEIGTNEKLFF. This chain joins TRBV23-1 and TRBJ1-4; D gene uncertain. TRBV23-1 is flagged as an ORF with uncertain function. V shed 8 bases and J shed 1 base, with 14 bases lying between them. The CDR3 runs to 15 residues.

The CDR3 spells CASSQRQGDETEAFF. The DNA of the CDR3 is TGCGCCAGCAGCCAGAGACAGGGGGATGAGACTGAAGCTTTCTTT. The chain uses TRBV4-1 and TRBJ1-1; 9 bases map to TRBD1. With 3 bases clipped from V and 5 bases from J, the junction kept 7 bases outside the gene matches. This CDR3 is built from 15 residues. Germline CDR1 and CDR2: MGHRA and YSYEKL.

The DNA of the CDR3 is TGTGCCAGTAAAGTGGAGAATAGCAATCAGCCCCAGCATTTT. Translation: CASKVENSNQPQHF. The chain joins TRBV19 to TRBJ1-5; D is unclear. CDR3 length equals 14 residues. Germline CDR1 and CDR2: LNHDA and SQIVND (reference sequence). Trimming stripped 7 bases from V and 0 bases from J, with 10 bases between. Full variable domain (outside the CDR3, taken from reference TRBV19 and TRBJ1-5): DGGITQSPKYLFRKEGQNVTLSCEQNLNHDAMYWYRQDPGQGLRLIYYSQIVNDFQKGDIAEGYSVSREKKESFPLTVTSAQKNPTAFYLCASKVENSNQPQHFGDGTRLSIL.

J is TRBJ2-7 and V is TRBV4-1, with 9 bases identical to TRBD2. This CDR3 region has 18 residues. The junction had 19 bases not matched to a gene; V was cut back by 3 bases and J by 7 bases. Germline CDR1 is MGHRA and CDR2 is YSYEKL. The CDR3 DNA is TGCGCCAGCAGCCAGCAAATTGATACCGGGACTAGCTCGGGTGAGCAGTACTTC. It translates to CASSQQIDTGTSSGEQYF.

The genes are TRBV2 and TRBJ2-1, with D possibly matching TRBD1 (6 bases). The CDR3 has 16 residues. Germline CDR1 is SNHLY and CDR2 is FYNNEI. Trimming stripped 0 bases from V and 4 bases from J, with 13 bases between. CDR3 bases: TGTGCCAGCAGTGAAGCCCCCCCTGACAGGTACAATGAGCAGTTCTTC. It yields the protein CASSEAPPDRYNEQFF.

The chain combines TRBV10-1 with TRBJ2-3; D might be TRBD2 (7 bases). The length of the CDR3 is 14 residues. Germline loops: CDR1 WNHNN, CDR2 SYGVQD (reference sequence). V dropped 5 bases and J dropped 4 bases, with 13 bases sitting between them. The CDR3 loop is CASSKGGAADTQYF. DNA for the CDR3: TGCGCCAGCAGTAAAGGGGGGGCCGCAGATACGCAGTATTTT.

This rearrangement joins TRBV21-1 to TRBJ1-5. TRBV21-1 is shown as a pseudogene. The CDR3 sequence is 12 residues long. DNA of the CDR3: TGTGCCAGCACGTCCAGCAATCAGCCCCAGCATTTT. Translation gives CASTSSNQPQHF.

V usage is TRBV30 and J usage is TRBJ1-3; no firm D call. Trimming shortened V by 2 bases and J by 0 bases, and 8 bases separated the two germline ends. The CDR3 has 14 amino acids. Per germline, CDR1 GTSNPN and CDR2 SVGIG (reference sequence). Written as DNA, the CDR3 is TGTGCCTGGAGTCCGGGTAACTCTGGAAACACCATATATTTT. This sequence encodes CAWSPGNSGNTIYF.